A selection of T cell receptor beta chains follows, all from one sample in a study. TCRdb reprocessed the RT-PCR reads with MiXCR, giving one entry per CDR3 protein. The data contain around 700,000 distinct CDR3 sequences, 14% of them seen just once; the ten biggest clones take up 3.6%. The sequenced material came from memory CD4+ T cells from blood. The origin of the receptors is a female donor in good health, serving as a healthy control. Both conserved end residues are part of each CDR3. The order of the fields is D gene, clone size, J gene, V gene, CDR3 DNA, CDR3 protein. The D gene is left open where the match is weak. Part of the rows lack a size; the others show once, few, many or a class for expanded clones.

>TRBD1|.|TRBJ2-7|TRBV5-4
TGTGCCAGCAGCGGGGGACAGGGGGACTTCTACGAGCAGTACTTC
CASSGGQGDFYEQYF
>.|.|TRBJ2-3|TRBV10-3
TGTGCCATCAGTGGGACAGCCAGCACAGATACGCAGTATTTT
CAISGTASTDTQYF
>TRBD2|few|TRBJ2-7|TRBV20-1
TGCAGTGCTAGACTAGCGGGAGACACCTCCTACGAGCAGTACTTC
CSARLAGDTSYEQYF
>TRBD2|.|TRBJ2-3|TRBV15
TGTGCCACCAGCAGAGATGTCGGGGGGGGAGATACGCAGTATTTT
CATSRDVGGGDTQYF
>TRBD2|few|TRBJ2-2|TRBV7-6
TGTGCCAGCAGCTTACAAGCGGGATCGAACACCGGGGAGCTGTTTTTT
CASSLQAGSNTGELFF
>.|few|TRBJ1-1|TRBV20-1
TGCAGTGCGCCGGAGGGGGGTGGGATGAACACTGAAGCTTTCTTT
CSAPEGGGMNTEAFF
>.|few|TRBJ1-2|TRBV20-1
TGCAGTGCCCCGGGCCGGACAGAAATTAACTATGGCTACACCTTC
CSAPGRTEINYGYTF
>TRBD1|.|TRBJ1-3|TRBV10-3
TGTGCCATCAGTGACCCGGGGACAGGGGTCCGAATCGGAAACACCATATATTTT
CAISDPGTGVRIGNTIYF
>.|few|TRBJ2-3|TRBV10-3
TGTGCCATCAAGGACAGTTCTAGCACAGATACGCAGTATTTT
CAIKDSSSTDTQYF
>.|.|TRBJ2-1|TRBV6-1
TGTGCCAGCAGTGAGGGGCATGACTACAATGAGCAGTTCTTC
CASSEGHDYNEQFF
>.|few|TRBJ1-1|TRBV20-1
TGCAGTGCTAGAGCCGGGACGGGATACACTGAAGCTTTCTTT
CSARAGTGYTEAFF
>TRBD1|.|TRBJ1-5|TRBV6-6
TGTGCCAGCAATCAGGGGGACAATCAGCCCCAGCATTTT
CASNQGDNQPQHF
>.|many|TRBJ2-1|TRBV5-1
TGCGCCAGCAACCAAGGCCTGCGAGATAGTAACAATGAGCAGTTCTTC
CASNQGLRDSNNEQFF
>.|few|TRBJ2-1|TRBV7-8
TGTGCCAGCAGCTCCCCCTTTGGGGCTAGCAATGAGCAGTTCTTC
CASSSPFGASNEQFF
>.|many|TRBJ2-3|TRBV15
TGTGCCACCACGGGCGGGACAGCGATCACAGATACGCAGTATTTT
CATTGGTAITDTQYF
>.|.|TRBJ2-5|TRBV20-1
TGCAGTGCTAGAGATCTGGAACCGGCCAAGAGAACCCAGTACTTC
CSARDLEPAKRTQYF
>TRBD2|.|TRBJ2-5|TRBV3-1
TGTGCCAGCAGCCTAAAGCGGGGACAAGAGACCCAGTACTTC
CASSLKRGQETQYF
>TRBD2|.|TRBJ2-1|TRBV5-1
TGCGCCAGCAGGTCACTAGCGGGCGATGAGCAGTTCTTC
CASRSLAGDEQFF
>.|few|TRBJ2-4|TRBV27
TGTGCCAGCAGTTTTGCACAGGGAAAAAACATTCAGTACTTC
CASSFAQGKNIQYF
>TRBD1|few|TRBJ2-7|TRBV28
TGTGCCAGCTGGGACAGATACGCCGAGCAGTACTTC
CASWDRYAEQYF
>TRBD2|.|TRBJ2-1|TRBV5-4
TGTGCCAGCAGCTTACGAGAGCGGGAGTACCTCGATGAGCAGTTCTTC
CASSLREREYLDEQFF
>.|.|TRBJ2-7|TRBV28
TGTGCCAGCAGGCCCGAAGGGACCCTCTACGAGCAGTACTTC
CASRPEGTLYEQYF
>TRBD1|.|TRBJ1-5|TRBV12-3/TRBV12-4
TGTGCCAGCAGAAAGACAGGGGGTGGCAATCAGCCCCAGCATTTT
CASRKTGGGNQPQHF
>TRBD1|.|TRBJ1-1|TRBV3-1
TGTGCCAGCAGCCAAGTATCTCAAGGGGGCGCGGCTGCTTTCTTT
CASSQVSQGGAAAFF
>.|few|TRBJ2-7|TRBV12-3/TRBV12-4
TGTGCCAGCAGTAGGGACGTGGGCAGAGCCTACGAGCAGTACTTC
CASSRDVGRAYEQYF
>TRBD1|many|TRBJ2-1|TRBV10-3
TGTGCCATCAGCCCGGGACAGGGATCTAATGAGCAGTTCTTC
CAISPGQGSNEQFF
>TRBD1|many|TRBJ2-5|TRBV20-1
TGCAGTGCTACAGGACAGGGCCAAGAGACCCAGTACTTC
CSATGQGQETQYF
>.|many|TRBJ1-2|TRBV6-6
TGTGCCAGCAGTTACGGGGGGGAATCCTATGGCTACACCTTC
CASSYGGESYGYTF
>.|few|TRBJ2-7|TRBV7-2
TGTGCCAGCAGCTTGGTGCTGGGGAGAGACGAGCAGTACTTC
CASSLVLGRDEQYF
>TRBD1|many|TRBJ2-3|TRBV5-1
TGCGCCAGCAGCCCCGGACAGGGCGGGGCGGATACGCAGTATTTT
CASSPGQGGADTQYF
>TRBD1|.|TRBJ2-7|TRBV5-1
TGCGCCAGCAGCTTGGGGGGACAGGGCGTTGAGCAGTACTTC
CASSLGGQGVEQYF
>TRBD1|few|TRBJ2-7|TRBV4-2
TGTGCCAGCAGCCAAGCAGCGGACAGGGGCCTCTCCTACGAGCAGTACTTC
CASSQAADRGLSYEQYF
>.|.|TRBJ1-6|TRBV5-1
TGCGCCAGCAGCTCGGGGTCATTCAATTCACCCCTCCACTTT
CASSSGSFNSPLHF
>.|.|TRBJ1-4|TRBV5-5
TGTGCCAGCAGCTTTTCCGAGTGGGGCGAAAAACTGTTTTTT
CASSFSEWGEKLFF
>TRBD1|.|TRBJ1-1|TRBV4-1
TGCGCCAGCAGCCAAGATAGAGGACAGGGGGAGGACACTGAAGCTTTCTTT
CASSQDRGQGEDTEAFF
>TRBD1|many|TRBJ1-6|TRBV6-1
TGTGCCAGCACTTGGACAGGGACAGATAATTCACCCCTCCACTTT
CASTWTGTDNSPLHF
>.|few|TRBJ2-7|TRBV7-9
TGTGCCAGCAGCTCCCAGCGACAGGCCTCCTACGAGCAGTACTTC
CASSSQRQASYEQYF